A selection of T cell receptor beta chains follows, all from one sample in a study of T-cell reconstitution after alpha-beta-depleted transplantation in children. TCRdb redid the calling of the PCR reads with MiXCR, one entry per CDR3 protein. The sample consists of over 150,000 distinct CDR3 sequences, 6.6% of them appearing once. The sequences come from PBMCs, collected before TCRalphabeta/CD19-depleted stem cell transplant. These receptor sequences come from a boy aged 2 to 9 with acute lymphoblastic leukemia, due to receive a stem cell transplant. The CDR3 runs from the conserved cysteine through the conserved F or W. A D gene is named only where the DNA matches it firmly. The listing skips clone size in some rows; elsewhere it reads once, few, many or a size class.

CASSRGSTEAFF | TGTGCCAGCTCCCGAGGTAGCACTGAAGCTTTCTTT | many | 12 | TRBJ1-1 | TRBV6-5 | -
CASSLARGSIYEQYF | TGTGCCAGCAGCTTGGCCAGGGGTTCTATCTACGAGCAGTACTTC | many | 15 | TRBJ2-7 | TRBV5-5 | -
CASSGGDTEAFF | TGTGCCAGCTCAGGGGGGGACACTGAAGCTTTCTTT | many | 12 | TRBJ1-1 | TRBV12-3/TRBV12-4 | TRBD1
CASNRDLLVQETQYF | TGTGCCAGCAACCGGGACCTCCTCGTACAAGAGACCCAGTACTTC | - | 15 | TRBJ2-5 | TRBV6-2/TRBV6-3 | -
CASSFGGDEQYF | TGCGCCAGCAGCTTTGGGGGCGACGAGCAGTACTTC | many | 12 | TRBJ2-7 | TRBV5-1 | -
CSVEGSGGSTDTQYF | TGCAGCGTTGAGGGGTCGGGAGGAAGCACAGATACGCAGTATTTT | many | 15 | TRBJ2-3 | TRBV29-1 | TRBD2
CSAIGDRGETQYF | TGCAGTGCTATCGGGGACAGGGGCGAGACCCAGTACTTC | - | 13 | TRBJ2-5 | TRBV20-1 | TRBD1
CSEQGAGETQYF | TGCAGTGAACAGGGGGCGGGAGAGACCCAGTACTTC | many | 12 | TRBJ2-5 | TRBV20-1 | TRBD1
CSASNEASQETQYF | TGCAGTGCTAGTAATGAGGCAAGCCAAGAGACCCAGTACTTC | many | 14 | TRBJ2-5 | TRBV20-1 | -
CASSQDFQGNEQYF | TGTGCCAGCAGCCAAGACTTTCAGGGGAACGAGCAGTACTTC | - | 14 | TRBJ2-7 | TRBV14 | -
CASRNPRGLTEAFF | TGTGCCAGCAGAAACCCCAGGGGGCTGACTGAAGCTTTCTTT | few | 14 | TRBJ1-1 | TRBV28 | TRBD1
CASSFAGAISNQPQHF | TGTGCCAGCAGCTTCGCAGGGGCCATTAGCAATCAGCCCCAGCATTTT | - | 16 | TRBJ1-5 | TRBV7-9 | -
CSAPGTGNTEAFF | TGCAGTGCTCCCGGGACAGGGAACACTGAAGCTTTCTTT | many | 13 | TRBJ1-1 | TRBV20-1 | TRBD1
CTASSQGSYNSPLHF | TGTACCGCAAGTTCACAGGGATCTTATAATTCACCCCTCCACTTT | - | 15 | TRBJ1-6 | TRBV7-8 | -
CATSRDTQETQYF | TGTGCCACCAGCAGGGACACTCAAGAGACCCAGTACTTC | few | 13 | TRBJ2-5 | TRBV15 | -
CASSLVSQGNLKNIQYF | TGCGCCAGCAGCTTGGTTTCGCAGGGGAACCTCAAAAACATTCAGTACTTC | few | 17 | TRBJ2-4 | TRBV5-1 | -
CASSLDRVYPPLHF | TGTGCCAGCAGCTTAGACAGGGTATATCCACCCCTCCACTTT | many | 14 | TRBJ1-6 | TRBV11-2 | -
CASSLNGLGWETQYF | TGTGCCAGCAGCTTAAACGGTTTAGGCTGGGAGACCCAGTACTTC | few | 15 | TRBJ2-5 | TRBV7-2 | -
CASSGGPSGHEQYF | TGCGCCAGCAGCGGGGGACCCTCGGGCCACGAGCAGTACTTC | - | 14 | TRBJ2-7 | TRBV5-1 | -
CASSLRGSYNEQFF | TGTGCCAGCAGCTTGCGGGGCTCCTACAATGAGCAGTTCTTC | many | 14 | TRBJ2-1 | TRBV5-6 | -
CASSLTDTYGYTF | TGCGCCAGCAGCTTGACAGATACCTATGGCTACACCTTC | few | 13 | TRBJ1-2 | TRBV5-1 | -
CASRNNPGLVSRGADTQYF | TGTGCCAGCAGGAATAACCCGGGACTAGTCTCAAGGGGTGCAGATACGCAGTATTTT | many | 19 | TRBJ2-3 | TRBV28 | TRBD2
CASSLEASRLGTQYF | TGTGCCAGCAGTTTAGAGGCTAGCCGACTCGGTACGCAGTATTTT | many | 15 | TRBJ2-3 | TRBV28 | -
CASSRGQGAYNEQFF | TGTGCCAGCAGCCGTGGACAGGGGGCCTACAATGAGCAGTTCTTC | many | 15 | TRBJ2-1 | TRBV28 | TRBD1
CASSLVRLSYNEQFF | TGTGCCAGCAGTTTAGTTAGATTGTCCTACAATGAGCAGTTCTTC | many | 15 | TRBJ2-1 | TRBV28 | -
CASSLYGTYEQYF | TGTGCCAGCAGCTTATACGGCACCTACGAGCAGTACTTC | many | 13 | TRBJ2-7 | TRBV7-6 | -
CASRLVGSNQPQHF | TGCGCCAGTCGACTCGTCGGTAGCAATCAGCCCCAGCATTTT | many | 14 | TRBJ1-5 | TRBV10-2 | -
CASSQLTATNSPLHF | TGTGCCAGCAGCCAACTGACGGCTACTAATTCACCCCTCCACTTT | - | 15 | TRBJ1-6 | TRBV3-1 | -
CSVDQGALDGYTF | TGCAGCGTTGATCAGGGGGCGTTGGATGGCTACACCTTC | many | 13 | TRBJ1-2 | TRBV29-1 | TRBD1
CSASEVGGWGYTF | TGCAGTGCTAGCGAAGTAGGGGGTTGGGGCTACACCTTC | - | 13 | TRBJ1-2 | TRBV20-1 | -
CATSDSKATGREAFF | TGTGCCACCAGTGATTCCAAAGCAACAGGGAGGGAAGCTTTCTTT | - | 15 | TRBJ1-1 | TRBV24-1 | -
CASGREGLPREQYF | TGTGCCAGCGGGCGGGAGGGCCTCCCTCGGGAGCAGTACTTC | - | 14 | TRBJ2-7 | TRBV6-1 | TRBD2
CASSLLGESQETQYF | TGTGCCAGCAGTTTATTAGGCGAATCCCAAGAGACCCAGTACTTC | many | 15 | TRBJ2-5 | TRBV28 | -
CASSQVRGRGSYEQYF | TGCGCCAGCAGCCAAGTCCGAGGACGGGGTTCCTACGAGCAGTACTTC | many | 16 | TRBJ2-7 | TRBV4-3 | -
CASRTTAGTGLGFF | TGTGCCAGCAGGACAACCGCCGGGACAGGGTTGGGTTTCTTT | few | 14 | TRBJ1-1 | TRBV6-1 | TRBD1
CSVVGRDEKLFF | TGCAGCGTTGTGGGGAGAGATGAAAAACTGTTTTTT | many | 12 | TRBJ1-4 | TRBV29-1 | -
CATTSGSSEQYF | TGTGCCACGACCAGCGGGAGCAGCGAGCAGTACTTC | many | 12 | TRBJ2-7 | TRBV12-3/TRBV12-4 | TRBD2
CASSSLAAPSTDTQYF | TGTGCCAGCAGCTCACTAGCGGCACCATCGACAGATACGCAGTATTTT | many | 16 | TRBJ2-3 | TRBV7-2 | TRBD2
CASSLPPGTGAFF | TGTGCCAGCAGTTTACCCCCGGGAACGGGGGCTTTCTTT | - | 13 | TRBJ1-1 | TRBV12-3/TRBV12-4 | -
CASSLGGGGGRWETQYF | TGTGCCAGCAGCTTAGGTGGTGGAGGGGGGAGGTGGGAGACCCAGTACTTC | many | 17 | TRBJ2-5 | TRBV7-2 | -
CASSQEAREVTGELFF | TGTGCCAGCAGCCAAGAAGCCAGGGAAGTCACCGGGGAGCTGTTTTTT | many | 16 | TRBJ2-2 | TRBV3-1 | -
CATSFPGPGSYNEQFF | TGTGCCACCAGTTTTCCCGGGCCAGGCTCCTACAATGAGCAGTTCTTC | many | 16 | TRBJ2-1 | TRBV24-1 | -
CASSLGGSEERYF | TGTGCCAGCAGCTTAGGTGGTTCGGAGGAGAGGTACTTC | many | 13 | TRBJ2-7 | TRBV7-2 | -
CASSQEEGIAYNEQFF | TGCGCCAGCAGCCAAGAGGAGGGAATCGCCTACAATGAGCAGTTCTTC | many | 16 | TRBJ2-1 | TRBV4-1 | -
CASRAGGGNSPLHF | TGTGCCAGCAGGGCAGGGGGCGGAAATTCACCCCTCCACTTT | many | 14 | TRBJ1-6 | TRBV28 | TRBD1
CASSLGPNHEQYF | TGTGCCAGCAGCTTAGGACCGAACCACGAGCAGTACTTC | many | 13 | TRBJ2-7 | TRBV7-6 | -
CASSLGGTDGTEKLFF | TGTGCCAGCAGCTTAGGAGGGACAGACGGCACCGAAAAACTGTTTTTT | few | 16 | TRBJ1-4 | TRBV7-8 | TRBD1
CAGGPGQGVDTQYF | TGTGCCGGGGGACCGGGACAGGGTGTAGATACGCAGTATTTT | many | 14 | TRBJ2-3 | TRBV2 | TRBD1
CASSLAGLAGYNEQFF | TGTGCCAGCAGCTTAGCGGGACTAGCGGGATACAATGAGCAGTTCTTC | few | 16 | TRBJ2-1 | TRBV7-2 | TRBD2
CASSHTSGRANEQFF | TGTGCCAGCAGTCATACTAGCGGGAGGGCCAATGAGCAGTTCTTC | few | 15 | TRBJ2-1 | TRBV28 | TRBD2
CASSPGTGAVYEQYF | TGTGCCAGCAGCCCGGGTACAGGGGCGGTCTACGAGCAGTACTTC | - | 15 | TRBJ2-7 | TRBV5-4 | TRBD1
CASSRDTDAYEQYF | TGTGCCAGCAGTCGGGACACCGATGCCTACGAGCAGTACTTC | many | 14 | TRBJ2-7 | TRBV6-2/TRBV6-3 | -
CASSSDGTQYF | TGCGCCAGCAGCTCAGATGGGACCCAGTACTTC | many | 11 | TRBJ2-5 | TRBV5-1 | -
CASSSDTAGYTF | TGTGCCAGCAGCTCGGACACGGCTGGCTACACCTTC | many | 12 | TRBJ1-2 | TRBV7-9 | -
CASSPAGEGPFF | TGCGCCAGCAGCCCGGCGGGAGAGGGACCTTTCTTT | few | 12 | TRBJ1-1 | TRBV5-1 | -
CASSYGSSGNIQYF | TGTGCCAGCAGTTACGGTAGCTCCGGAAACATTCAGTACTTC | - | 14 | TRBJ2-4 | TRBV6-5 | -
CSARTSGGHEQYF | TGCAGTGCTCGGACTAGCGGGGGGCACGAGCAGTACTTC | many | 13 | TRBJ2-7 | TRBV20-1 | TRBD2
CASSPGTSGGLGNEQFF | TGTGCCAGCAGCCCAGGGACTAGCGGGGGGCTGGGGAATGAGCAGTTCTTC | many | 17 | TRBJ2-1 | TRBV3-1 | TRBD2